Below are 30 T cell receptor beta chains sequenced from a single sample in a study of T cell repertoires in cytomegalovirus infection. Antigens of these TCRs are unknown. TCRdb processed the reads anew with MiXCR; each CDR3 protein has one entry. The sample holds around 200,000 distinct CDR3 sequences; around two fifths are singletons and the top ten take around 60%. The sequencing used CD8+ T cells from cultured PBMCs, collected from culture after CMV antigen stimulation. The receptor set was obtained from a human donor in good health (CMV status not recorded). Some clones in this sample may be carry-over from other donors' samples.

The V call is TRBV4-1, the J call TRBJ1-4; D is unresolved. Germline V gene data show CDR1 as MGHRA and CDR2 as YSYEKL. The V and J ends lost 3 bases and 8 bases respectively, with 7 bases between them. This CDR3 has 12 amino acids. This chain's CDR3 is CASSHQVEKLFF. In DNA, the CDR3 is TGCGCCAGCAGCCATCAGGTCGAAAAACTGTTTTTT.

In its sample, this clonotype was seen a few times. V is TRBV29-1 and J is TRBJ1-5; TRBD1 aligns across 7 bases. Germline CDR1 SQVTM, CDR2 ANQGSEA. The CDR3 contains 16 residues. After removal of 5 bases from V and 0 bases from J, the junction contained 10 bases not matched to a gene. The CDR3 nucleotides read TGCAGCGTTCTTGACAGGGAGGGGGATAGCAATCAGCCCCAGCATTTT. It codes for CSVLDREGDSNQPQHF.

This chain joins TRBV6-4 and TRBJ2-2; possibly TRBD2 for D (6 bases). Deletions cut 8 bases from V and 2 bases from J, with 15 bases between. Germline CDR1 is MRHNA and CDR2 is SNTAGT. There are 15 residues in the CDR3. The CDR3 spells CASRPTRDNTGELFF. CDR3 bases: TGTGCCAGCCGCCCGACTAGGGATAACACCGGGGAGCTGTTTTTT.

This clonotype occurred a few times. The J gene is TRBJ1-1, the V gene TRBV20-1; 7 nucleotides match TRBD1. Germline CDR1 is DFQATT and CDR2 is SNEGSKA (reference sequence). The ends lost 6 bases at V and 5 bases at J; junction bases unmatched: 15. CDR3 length equals 15 residues. In DNA form, the CDR3 reads TGCAGTGCCCCCAGGCAGGGGGTGCGGGGGACTGAAGCTTTCTTT. It specifies CSAPRQGVRGTEAFF.

This clonotype has only a few counts. The V and J genes are TRBV7-9 and TRBJ2-1; 7 positions match TRBD1. Trimming cost V 1 base and J 0 bases; bases outside gene matches: 3. This CDR3 comprises 16 residues. Looked up from germline, CDR1 is SEHNR and CDR2 is FQNEAQ (reference sequence). The CDR3 is CASSLDRGFSYNEQFF. CDR3 in DNA: TGTGCCAGCAGCTTAGACAGGGGATTCTCCTACAATGAGCAGTTCTTC.

This clonotype was counted between two and nine times. The gene calls are TRBV20-1 and TRBJ2-1; TRBD2 matches 9 bases. This CDR3 region has 14 residues. The germline CDR1 and CDR2 sequences are DFQATT and SNEGSKA (reference sequence). Unmatched junction bases numbered 7, after V lost 6 bases and J lost 4 bases. The CDR3 loop reads CSAPGTSRYNEQFF. In DNA, the CDR3 is TGCAGTGCCCCCGGGACTAGCAGATACAATGAGCAGTTCTTC.

This clonotype was seen more than once but under ten times. V usage is TRBV6-1 and J usage is TRBJ2-1; D gene unclear. Per germline, CDR1 MNHNS and CDR2 SASEGT. The CDR3 covers 12 residues. Trimming took off 7 bases at V and 7 bases at J, with 11 bases between the two ends. CDR3 amino acids: CASISSRNEQFF. DNA of the CDR3: TGTGCCAGCATCTCCAGCCGGAATGAGCAGTTCTTC.

In this sample, this clonotype turned up many times. The rearrangement joins TRBV7-2 to TRBJ2-5; D is unclear. The CDR3 spans 11 residues. Germline V gene lookup returns CDR1 SGHTA and CDR2 FQGNSA. V was trimmed by 9 bases and J by 1 base, leaving 6 bases between them. CDR3 in DNA: TGTGCCAGTACGATCCAAGAGACCCAGTACTTC. Protein product: CASTIQETQYF.

A few counts support this clonotype. This rearrangement joins TRBV4-1 to TRBJ2-1; TRBD2 aligns across 14 bases. V shed 5 bases, J shed 4 bases, and the junction held 4 bases outside the gene matches. CDR1 and CDR2 (germline): MGHRA, YSYEKL. The CDR3 totals 16 residues. The CDR3 sequence is CASSSRTSGGYNEQFF. For the CDR3, the DNA is TGCGCCAGCAGCTCCCGGACTAGCGGGGGGTACAATGAGCAGTTCTTC.

This clonotype was recorded a few times. DNA for the CDR3: TGTGCCAGCAGCCAAGACTTACGGAAATGGTCTACAGATACGCAGTATTTT. This gives the protein CASSQDLRKWSTDTQYF. The chain combines TRBV4-2 with TRBJ2-3; no reliable D call. CDR1 is LGHNA and CDR2 is YNFKEQ in the germline V gene. V lost 0 bases to trimming and J lost 3 bases, with 16 bases between them. This CDR3 is built from 17 residues.

This clonotype was detected a few times. The rearrangement uses TRBV20-1 and TRBJ1-2, with D unclear. CDR1 DFQATT and CDR2 SNEGSKA come from the germline V gene (reference sequence). Trimming took 5 bases from V and 1 from J, leaving 11 bases between them. The CDR3 runs to 13 residues. CDR3: CSAVGRSNYGYTF. CDR3 sequence (DNA): TGCAGTGCTGTGGGAAGAAGTAACTATGGCTACACCTTC.

The V and J genes are TRBV5-4 and TRBJ2-1, with 12 bases fitting TRBD2. This CDR3 is 19 amino acids long. With V trimmed by 0 bases and J by 0 bases, 7 bases remained unmatched. From germline, CDR1 is SGHNT and CDR2 YYREEE (reference sequence). The CDR3 region is CASSLVETSGGPSYNEQFF. The CDR3 nucleotides are TGTGCCAGCAGCTTGGTAGAGACTAGCGGGGGACCCTCCTACAATGAGCAGTTCTTC.

The chain employs TRBV19 and TRBJ1-1; the D is unclear. The germline V gene has CDR1 LNHDA and CDR2 SQIVND (reference sequence). Trimming took 8 bases from V and 4 from J, leaving 8 bases between them. The CDR3 sequence is 11 residues long. The CDR3 reads CASFLATEAFF. CDR3 sequence (DNA): TGTGCCAGTTTCTTGGCCACTGAAGCTTTCTTT. Together with reference TRBV19 and TRBJ1-1, the CDR3 gives the full variable domain: DGGITQSPKYLFRKEGQNVTLSCEQNLNHDAMYWYRQDPGQGLRLIYYSQIVNDFQKGDIAEGYSVSREKKESFPLTVTSAQKNPTAFYLCASFLATEAFFGQGTRLTVV.

The rearrangement uses TRBV7-9 and TRBJ1-6; 9 bases align to TRBD1. Germline-derived CDR1 and CDR2 are SEHNR and FQNEAQ (reference sequence). The length of the CDR3 is 14 residues. V shed 6 bases, J shed 7 bases, and the junction held 4 bases outside the gene matches. This CDR3 is CASRLQGANSPLHF. Written as DNA, the CDR3 is TGTGCCAGCAGACTACAGGGGGCCAATTCACCCCTCCACTTT. Complete variable domain (other parts from reference TRBV7-9 and TRBJ1-6): DTGVSQNPRHKITKRGQNVTFRCDPISEHNRLYWYRQTLGQGPEFLTYFQNEAQLEKSRLLSDRFSAERPKGSFSTLEIQRTEQGDSAMYLCASRLQGANSPLHFGNGTRLTVT.

The chain carries TRBV29-1 and TRBJ2-7; weak D call: TRBD1 (6 bases). Trimming cost V 4 bases and J 3 bases, with 16 bases left between them. Germline loops: CDR1 SQVTM, CDR2 ANQGSEA. This CDR3 spans 14 amino acids. The CDR3 loop is CSVAQGLVVYEQYF. CDR3 sequence (DNA): TGCAGCGTTGCCCAGGGGCTAGTGGTCTACGAGCAGTACTTC.

The sample holds a few counts of this clonotype. The chain links TRBV27 to TRBJ2-5; the match to TRBD2 covers 7 bases. Looked up from germline, CDR1 is MNHEY and CDR2 is SMNVEV (reference sequence). Trimming cost V 8 bases and J 1 base; bases outside gene matches: 4. CDR3 length: 13 amino acids. CDR3 DNA sequence: TGTGCCAGCGCTCTAGCGGCCCAAGAGACCCAGTACTTC. This encodes CASALAAQETQYF.

This clonotype has a handful of counts. V and J are TRBV13 and TRBJ2-7, with 12 bases lining up with TRBD2. This CDR3 contains 17 residues. CDR1 is PRHDT, CDR2 FYEKMQ, per germline (reference sequence). With 6 bases clipped from V and 0 bases from J, the junction kept 9 bases outside the gene matches. CDR3 region: CASSPKTSGSFSYEQYF. Here the CDR3 DNA reads TGTGCCAGCAGTCCTAAGACTAGCGGGAGCTTCTCCTACGAGCAGTACTTC.

This clonotype has just a few counts. The chain's CDR3 is CASSLALGLGSQETQYF. Here the CDR3 DNA reads TGTGCCAGCAGTTTAGCGTTGGGACTAGGAAGCCAAGAGACCCAGTACTTC. The chain couples TRBV12-3 or TRBV12-4 to TRBJ2-5; 8 bases agree with TRBD2. There are 17 residues in the CDR3. V shed 0 bases, J shed 1 base, and the junction held 7 bases outside the gene matches.

The gene calls are TRBV5-1 and TRBJ1-2; the D gene is possibly TRBD1 (5 bases). V lost 3 bases and J 2 bases, leaving 20 bases between the germline ends. Per the germline V gene, CDR1 is SGHRS and CDR2 is YFSETQ. The CDR3 loop spans 17 amino acids. As DNA, the CDR3 is TGCGCCAGCAGCTCTAGACAGCGCTTGGACTTAAACTATGGCTACACCTTC. Its translation: CASSSRQRLDLNYGYTF.

The sample holds a few counts of this clonotype. This rearrangement joins TRBV7-9 to TRBJ1-2; D not resolved. The CDR3 sequence is 16 residues long. V lost 4 bases, J lost 2 bases, and 17 bases lay in between. CDR1 SEHNR and CDR2 FQNEAQ come from the germline V gene (reference sequence). CDR3: CASSSPESRRNYGYTF. The CDR3 DNA is TGTGCCAGCAGCTCTCCAGAGTCACGGCGAAACTATGGCTACACCTTC.

The J gene is TRBJ1-2, the V gene TRBV7-9; 8 bases are a match to TRBD1. The CDR3 is 14 residues long. Germline V CDR1 and CDR2: SEHNR, FQNEAQ (reference sequence). Trimming took 5 bases from V and 5 from J; bases not matched to a gene: 7. CDR3 in amino acids: CASSLEGQVYGYTF. For the CDR3, the DNA is TGTGCCAGCAGCCTAGAGGGACAGGTTTATGGCTACACCTTC.

The table lists this clonotype with a few counts. The chain is built from TRBV7-6 and TRBJ2-7; D perhaps matches TRBD2 (7 bases). Germline V lookup: CDR1 SGHVS, CDR2 FNYEAQ. Trimming took off 5 bases at V and 2 bases at J, with 13 bases between the two ends. The CDR3 has 14 amino acids. The CDR3 loop is CASSDSGGPYEQYF. The CDR3 coding sequence is TGTGCCAGCAGCGACTCCGGGGGGCCCTACGAGCAGTACTTC. The variable domain in full, completed from reference TRBV7-6 and TRBJ2-7, reads GAGVSQSPRYKVTKRGQDVALRCDPISGHVSLYWYRQALGQGPEFLTYFNYEAQQDKSGLPNDRFSAERPEGSISTLTIQRTEQRDSAMYRCASSDSGGPYEQYFGPGTRLTVT.

The rearrangement links TRBV2 to TRBJ2-1; tentative D call: TRBD2 (5 bases). V lost 8 bases and J 5 bases, leaving 19 bases between the germline ends. The CDR3 length is 15 residues. CDR1 is SNHLY, CDR2 FYNNEI, per germline. The CDR3 DNA reads TGTGCCAGCGGCGTCACTAGTTCTCTCCACAATGAGCAGTTCTTC. It yields the protein CASGVTSSLHNEQFF. The full variable domain, its missing parts supplied by reference TRBV2 and TRBJ2-1, is EPEVTQTPSHQVTQMGQEVILRCVPISNHLYFYWYRQILGQKVEFLVSFYNNEISEKSEIFDDQFSVERPDGSNFTLKIRSTKLEDSAMYFCASGVTSSLHNEQFFGPGTRLTVL.

This clonotype has a single count. The chain carries TRBV12-3 or TRBV12-4 and TRBJ2-1; 7 bases are shared with TRBD1. Trimming removed 5 bases from V and 6 bases from J; junction bases left unmatched: 4. This CDR3 comprises 13 residues. This CDR3 reads CASSRGGLNEQFF. The CDR3 nucleotides are TGTGCCAGCAGTAGAGGGGGCCTCAATGAGCAGTTCTTC.

This clonotype was counted a few times. The gene calls are TRBV28 and TRBJ2-5; D remains ambiguous. Trimming left V 5 bases short and J 3 bases short, with 16 bases between. The CDR3 runs 15 residues. Germline V gives CDR1 MDHEN, CDR2 SYDVKM. Here the CDR3 DNA reads TGTGCCAGCAGTAGGCCAAGAGGATGGAAAGAGACCCAGTACTTC. Translating gives CASSRPRGWKETQYF.

This clonotype was counted only a few times. The chain carries TRBV7-9 and TRBJ2-5; TRBD2 agrees at 8 bases. Trimming at V came to 5 bases and at J to 4 bases, leaving 15 bases not matched to a gene. The CDR3 totals 17 residues. Germline lookup yields CDR1 SEHNR and CDR2 FQNEAQ (reference sequence). This CDR3 is CASSGRAGGLGGETQYF. CDR3 DNA sequence: TGTGCCAGCAGCGGGCGGGCGGGGGGCCTCGGGGGAGAGACCCAGTACTTC.

The J gene is TRBJ2-1, the V gene TRBV9; TRBD2 matches at 7 bases. This CDR3 spans 14 amino acids. The ends lost 3 bases at V and 5 bases at J; junction bases unmatched: 5. The germline CDR1 and CDR2 sequences are SGDLS and YYNGEE. CDR3: CASSGSGLNNEQFF. The CDR3 DNA reads TGTGCCAGCAGCGGTAGCGGGCTTAACAATGAGCAGTTCTTC.

The CDR3 nucleotides read TGTGCCATCAGCGGGACAGGGAGAGCTAACTATGGCTACACCTTC. It yields the protein CAISGTGRANYGYTF. This chain links TRBV10-3 with TRBJ1-2; TRBD1 matches 9 bases. The CDR3 has 15 amino acids. From germline, CDR1 is ENHRY and CDR2 SYGVKD. The V and J ends lost 6 bases and 0 bases, in that order; junction bases with no gene match: 5.

This clonotype showed up just a few times. Written as DNA, the CDR3 is TGTGCCAGCAGATCCGGACAGGGGGCATACACAGATACGCAGTATTTT. Translated, it gives CASRSGQGAYTDTQYF. This chain uses TRBV6-6 with TRBJ2-3; 11 bases line up with TRBD1. The CDR3 has 16 amino acids. V lost 6 bases and J lost 2; bases outside the gene matches: 7. Germline loops: CDR1 MNHNY, CDR2 SVGAGI (reference sequence).

The rearrangement joins TRBV12-5 to TRBJ2-1; a possible D gene is TRBD2 (6 bases). CDR1 and CDR2 from the germline V gene are LGHNT and FRNRAP. The CDR3 runs to 12 residues. V lost 5 bases, J lost 7 bases, and 9 bases lay in between. The CDR3 DNA reads as TGTGCTAGTGGTCCGAGCGGGAATGAGCAGTTCTTC. Translating gives CASGPSGNEQFF.